Each of the 21 T cell receptor beta chains below was sequenced from the same sample in a study of CD8 T cells in Susac syndrome. Random hexamers served to reverse transcribe roughly 0.45 to 1 ug RNA. TCRdb re-analysed the immunoSEQ multiplex PCR reads in MiXCR, keeping a single row per CDR3 protein. The sample has about 400,000 distinct CDR3 sequences, more than 80% seen once. The sample was CD8+ T cells from PBMCs. The receptors were sampled from a human donor with multiple sclerosis.

This rearrangement joins TRBV5-6 to TRBJ2-7; D is possibly TRBD1 or TRBD2 (5 bases each). The CDR3 consists of 14 residues. Germline lookup yields CDR1 SGHDT and CDR2 YYEEEE. Deletions cut 8 bases from V and 1 base from J, with 16 bases between. The CDR3 loop reads CASSTGAISYEQYF. The CDR3 DNA is TGTGCCAGTTCTACCGGGGCAATTTCCTACGAGCAGTACTTC.

This chain uses TRBV7-2 with TRBJ2-7; perhaps TRBD2 as D (6 bases). Trimming left V 6 bases short and J 0 bases short, with 18 bases between. This CDR3 comprises 16 residues. Per the germline V gene, CDR1 is SGHTA and CDR2 is FQGNSA. DNA of the CDR3: TGTGCCAGCAGTATGCAGGAGGGCGGGAACTCCTACGAGCAGTACTTC. This sequence encodes CASSMQEGGNSYEQYF.

The chain carries TRBV27 and TRBJ2-5; D is uncertain. This CDR3 spans 13 amino acids. Germline-derived CDR1 and CDR2 are MNHEY and SMNVEV (reference sequence). The ends were cut back, 6 bases at V and 4 bases at J, with 12 bases in the middle. The CDR3 reads CASSTPRLETQYF. The CDR3 DNA reads TGTGCCAGCAGCACCCCCCGATTAGAGACCCAGTACTTC.

In its sample, this clonotype was seen once. V gene TRBV7-9 combines with J gene TRBJ2-6; D call uncertain. The germline V gene encodes CDR1 SEHNR and CDR2 FQNEAQ (reference sequence). V lost 3 bases and J lost 0, with 15 bases in between. The CDR3 totals 18 residues. The CDR3 is CASSFRQTTGSGANVLTF. The CDR3 nucleotides read TGTGCCAGCAGCTTTCGGCAGACGACCGGCTCTGGGGCCAACGTCCTGACTTTC.

This CDR3 is CASRSVGEETQYF. The CDR3 DNA reads as TGTGCCAGCCGTAGCGTGGGCGAAGAGACCCAGTACTTC. This chain connects TRBV5-5 to TRBJ2-5; possibly TRBD2 for D (5 bases). Between the trimmed V and J ends, which lost 7 bases and 3 bases, there was a span of 13 bases. This CDR3 contains 13 residues. Germline CDR1 SGHKS, CDR2 YYEKEE (reference sequence). Variable domain in full (rest from reference TRBV5-5 and TRBJ2-5): DAGVTQSPTHLIKTRGQQVTLRCSPISGHKSVSWYQQVLGQGPQFIFQYYEKEERGRGNFPDRFSARQFPNYSSELNVNALLLGDSALYLCASRSVGEETQYFGPGTRLLVL.

The chain has TRBV14 and TRBJ2-1, with a weak D call TRBD2 (5 bases). Trimming pared 1 base from V and 10 bases from J, leaving 17 bases between. CDR3 length: 15 residues. The germline V gene encodes CDR1 SGHDN and CDR2 FVKESK. DNA of the CDR3: TGTGCCAGCAGCCAAGCGACTGCGCCAGCGGACGAGCAGTTCTTC. Translation gives CASSQATAPADEQFF.

This chain joins TRBV5-1 and TRBJ1-4, with D uncertain. CDR1 SGHRS and CDR2 YFSETQ come from the germline V gene. The CDR3 loop spans 14 amino acids. Trimming left V 0 bases short and J 4 bases short, with 7 bases between. CDR3 bases: TGCGCCAGCAGCTTGGGGGCGGATAATGAAAAACTGTTTTTT. Protein: CASSLGADNEKLFF.

This sequence joins TRBV20-1 and TRBJ2-1, with a possible D match to TRBD1 (5 bases). Germline lookup yields CDR1 DFQATT and CDR2 SNEGSKA (reference sequence). CDR3 length: 16 amino acids. V lost 3 bases, J lost 1 base, and 16 bases lay in between. In nucleotides, the CDR3 is TGCAGTGCTAGGGGTTATACGGACACTTCCTACAATGAGCAGTTCTTC. This codes for CSARGYTDTSYNEQFF.

The table lists this clonotype with a count of one. The chain carries TRBV3-1 and TRBJ1-1, with unresolved D. Trimming stripped 4 bases from V and 0 bases from J, with 15 bases between. CDR1 is LGHDT and CDR2 is YNNKEL in the germline V gene (reference sequence). The CDR3 has 16 residues. In nucleotides, the CDR3 is TGTGCCAGCAGCCTCTTACCGGGAGGGATGAACACTGAAGCTTTCTTT. It codes for CASSLLPGGMNTEAFF.

This clonotype was detected only a few times. The V gene is TRBV14, the J gene TRBJ2-7, with TRBD1 matching 7 bases. The ends lost 3 bases at V and 2 bases at J; junction bases unmatched: 4. The CDR3 loop spans 14 amino acids. Per germline, CDR1 SGHDN and CDR2 FVKESK. The CDR3 region has the DNA TGTGCCAGCAGCCATTGGACAGGAGCCTACGAGCAGTACTTC. This codes for CASSHWTGAYEQYF. Together with reference TRBV14 and TRBJ2-7, the CDR3 gives the full variable domain: EAGVTQFPSHSVIEKGQTVTLRCDPISGHDNLYWYRRVMGKEIKFLLHFVKESKQDESGMPNNRFLAERTGGTYSTLKVQPAELEDSGVYFCASSHWTGAYEQYFGPGTRLTVT.

This clonotype was counted between two and nine times. The chain uses TRBV15 and TRBJ2-7; D possibly uses TRBD1 or TRBD2 (5 bases each). Germline-derived CDR1 and CDR2 are LNHNV and YYDKDF (reference sequence). V was cut by 5 bases and J by 5 bases, with 19 bases left in between. The CDR3 spans 15 residues. DNA for the CDR3: TGTGCCACCAGCCCGGATCTAGGGACCAGCAACGAGCAGTACTTC. Its protein product is CATSPDLGTSNEQYF.

The rearrangement joins TRBV20-1 to TRBJ2-7; 12 nucleotides line up with TRBD2. Looked up from germline, CDR1 is DFQATT and CDR2 is SNEGSKA (reference sequence). There are 14 residues in the CDR3. V trimming: 6 bases; J trimming: 2 bases; junction bases outside the gene matches: 5. This CDR3 is CSAWTSGEPYEQYF. CDR3 DNA: TGCAGTGCGTGGACTAGCGGGGAACCCTACGAGCAGTACTTC.

The rearrangement uses TRBV2 and TRBJ2-3; D is ambiguous. The V end lost 5 bases, the J end lost 6 bases, and 12 bases lay between the germline ends. The length of the CDR3 is 13 residues. Germline V gene sequence: CDR1 SNHLY, CDR2 FYNNEI. CDR3 sequence (DNA): TGTGCCAGCAGTAGACTCGCCTTGGATACGCAGTATTTT. This gives the protein CASSRLALDTQYF.

This chain connects TRBV10-3 to TRBJ1-6; 10 nucleotides agree with TRBD1. Trimming at V came to 8 bases and at J to 9 bases, leaving 4 bases not matched to a gene. Germline V gives CDR1 ENHRY, CDR2 SYGVKD. This CDR3 region has 13 residues. The CDR3 sequence is CAIGTGAGSPLHF. CDR3 in DNA: TGTGCCATCGGGACAGGGGCCGGTTCACCCCTCCACTTT.

V is TRBV11-1 and J is TRBJ1-1; 11 bases agree with TRBD1. CDR1 is SGHAT and CDR2 is FQDESV in the germline V gene (reference sequence). The ends lost 0 bases at V and 0 bases at J; junction bases unmatched: 12. The CDR3 covers 20 residues. The CDR3 DNA follows: TGTGCCAGCAGCTTAGCAGCGGTGGGACAGGGGGGCCGTTTGAACACTGAAGCTTTCTTT. This sequence encodes CASSLAAVGQGGRLNTEAFF.

The chain employs TRBV27 and TRBJ2-3; 9 bases fit TRBD2. Germline V gene data show CDR1 as MNHEY and CDR2 as SMNVEV (reference sequence). The CDR3 is 15 amino acids. Losses at the gene ends were 10 bases for V and 4 bases for J; bases not matched to a gene: 12. CDR3 DNA sequence: TGTGCCACCTCCCGGGGTAGCGGGAGTTCAGATACGCAGTATTTT. Translated, it gives CATSRGSGSSDTQYF.

V and J are TRBV7-2 and TRBJ2-7; D perhaps matches TRBD2 (5 bases). This CDR3 comprises 13 residues. The germline V and J ends were trimmed by 1 base and 6 bases, with 10 bases remaining between them. Per the germline V gene, CDR1 is SGHTA and CDR2 is FQGNSA. CDR3 region: CASSLGSRAEQYF. DNA of the CDR3: TGTGCCAGCAGCTTAGGATCGCGGGCCGAGCAGTACTTC.

This clonotype has just a few counts. This chain connects TRBV6-1 to TRBJ1-2; D not resolved. In germline, CDR1 is MNHNS, CDR2 SASEGT. This CDR3 has 12 residues. V was cut by 2 bases and J by 2 bases, with 3 bases left in between. In nucleotides, the CDR3 is TGTGCCAGCAGTGAAACGAACTATGGCTACACCTTC. Residues: CASSETNYGYTF.

The chain has TRBV20-1 and TRBJ1-1; D remains ambiguous. This CDR3 has 14 residues. The V and J ends lost 0 bases and 2 bases respectively, with 10 bases between them. CDR1 DFQATT and CDR2 SNEGSKA come from the germline V gene (reference sequence). This chain's CDR3 is CSARDLEGNTEAFF. In DNA, the CDR3 is TGCAGTGCTAGAGATCTCGAGGGCAACACTGAAGCTTTCTTT.

This sequence joins TRBV2 and TRBJ1-1; 7 bases fit TRBD1. CDR3 size: 16 residues. The germline V gene has CDR1 SNHLY and CDR2 FYNNEI. V lost 6 bases to trimming and J lost 2 bases; unmatched junction nucleotides: 12. The CDR3 protein is CASRPLTGTANTEAFF. The CDR3 DNA is TGTGCCAGCAGACCGCTGACTGGGACAGCAAACACTGAAGCTTTCTTT. The full variable domain, in which reference TRBV2 and TRBJ1-1 provide the parts outside the CDR3, is EPEVTQTPSHQVTQMGQEVILRCVPISNHLYFYWYRQILGQKVEFLVSFYNNEISEKSEIFDDQFSVERPDGSNFTLKIRSTKLEDSAMYFCASRPLTGTANTEAFFGQGTRLTVV.

The V gene is TRBV30, the J gene TRBJ1-1; D not certain. Trimming stripped 3 bases from V and 6 bases from J, with 14 bases between. The CDR3 has 13 amino acids. Germline V gene lookup returns CDR1 GTSNPN and CDR2 SVGIG (reference sequence). DNA for the CDR3: TGTGCCTGGAGCGACTTTGACGGCGCTGAAGCTTTCTTT. Translated: CAWSDFDGAEAFF. The complete variable domain, with remaining parts taken from reference TRBV30 and TRBJ1-1, reads SQTIHQWPATLVQPVGSPLSLECTVEGTSNPNLYWYRQAAGRGLQLLFYSVGIGQISSEVPQNLSASRPQDRQFILSSKKLLLSDSGFYLCAWSDFDGAEAFFGQGTRLTVV.